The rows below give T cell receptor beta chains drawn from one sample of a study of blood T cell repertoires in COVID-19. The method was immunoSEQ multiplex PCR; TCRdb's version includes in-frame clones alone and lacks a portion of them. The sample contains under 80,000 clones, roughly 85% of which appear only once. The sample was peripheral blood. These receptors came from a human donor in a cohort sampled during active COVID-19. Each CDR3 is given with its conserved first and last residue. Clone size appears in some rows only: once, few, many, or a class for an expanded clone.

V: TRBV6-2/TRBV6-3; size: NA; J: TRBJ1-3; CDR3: CASSPISKPSGNTIYF
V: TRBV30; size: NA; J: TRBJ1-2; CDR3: CAWTPSDRAYYGYTF
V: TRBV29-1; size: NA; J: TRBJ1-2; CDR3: CSVEGQGFDWRGYTF
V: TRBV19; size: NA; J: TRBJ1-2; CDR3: CASAPGQGARYGYTF
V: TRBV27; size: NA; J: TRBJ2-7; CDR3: CASRPRFDTYEQYF
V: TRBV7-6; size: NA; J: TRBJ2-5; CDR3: CASSPMVPGAVVETQYF
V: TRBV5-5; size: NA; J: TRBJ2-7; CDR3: CASSLAGTGPPYEQYF
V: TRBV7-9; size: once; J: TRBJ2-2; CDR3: CAGQGLSTGELFF
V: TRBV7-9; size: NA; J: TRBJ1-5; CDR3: CASSLGGGFQPQHF
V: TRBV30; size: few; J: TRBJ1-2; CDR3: CAWSGVRQGYTF
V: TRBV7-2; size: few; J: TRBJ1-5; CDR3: CASSLADWSGSNQPQHF
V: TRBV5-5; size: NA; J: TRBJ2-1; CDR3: CASSQTSGSHNEQFF
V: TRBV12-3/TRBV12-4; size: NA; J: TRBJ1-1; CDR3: CASEIGASGAFF
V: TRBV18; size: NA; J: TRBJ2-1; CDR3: CASSPEQGSYNEQFF
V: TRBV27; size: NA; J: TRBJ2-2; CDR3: CASSLKLVGGELFF
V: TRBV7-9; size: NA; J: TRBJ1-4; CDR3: CASSSTGGGEKLFF
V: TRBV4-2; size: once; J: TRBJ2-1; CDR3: CASSQERGGSNEQFF
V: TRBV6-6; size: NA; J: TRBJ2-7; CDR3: CASSYSRTYEQYF
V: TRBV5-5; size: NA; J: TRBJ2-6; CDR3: CASTPFPQGISGANVLTF
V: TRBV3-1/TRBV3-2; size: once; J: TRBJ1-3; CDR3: CASSQVDRVGNTIYF
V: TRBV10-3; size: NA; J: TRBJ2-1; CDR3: CAVLQKLAGGPNEQFF
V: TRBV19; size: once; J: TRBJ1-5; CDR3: CASSTRTGKGQPQHF
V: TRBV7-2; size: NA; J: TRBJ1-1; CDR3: CASSLGGQLRGTEAFF